This entry concerns a single T cell receptor beta chain. Its matching antigen is unknown. Clones were read by immunoSEQ multiplex PCR, and TCRdb kept only the in-frame ones, dropping some. Among under 200,000 clones listed, almost 95% were seen once. This sample was included in a study of T cell responses to AZD1222 COVID-19 vaccine. Findings of the study overall: It should be noted that donors were predominantly white British and more often female, and clonal diversity was possibly underestimated. A reported finding is that nearly half of spike-specific TCRs target unmutated variant regions.

V lost 2 bases to trimming and J lost 6 bases, with 16 bases between them. The CDR3 runs to 14 residues. Germline assignment: CDR1 GTSNPN and CDR2 SVGIG (reference sequence). The input for sequencing was peripheral blood, taken on day 0 of AZD1222 vaccination. This sequence joins TRBV30 and TRBJ1-2, with a tentative D call TRBD1 (5 bases). The receptor's source is an adult in good health. CDR3 protein: CAWSISLGVNGYTF. As DNA, the CDR3 is TGTGCCTGGAGTATATCGTTGGGGGTTAATGGCTACACCTTC.